This T cell receptor beta chain emerged from a study of beta chain features in type 1 diabetes. Whole-study context: Cell yields, gender and age were similar in healthy donors and patients. Analysis included over 90 million sorted cells drawn from all samples.

There are a few counts of this clone. V was clipped by 8 bases and J by 6 bases; unmatched bases: 15. The CDR3 sequence is 15 residues long. In germline, CDR1 is GTSNPN, CDR2 SVGIG (reference sequence). Isolated RNA was reverse transcribed in full, so expressed TCRB transcripts were sequenced. Here immunoSEQ multiplex PCR was the method, and the copy in TCRdb shows in-frame clones only, minus some. Of fewer than 650,000 clones listed, around 16% were seen once; the top ten hold under 0.095%. The sequence derives from a man aged 18 to 30 in good health. This chain links TRBV30 with TRBJ1-2, with 10 bases matching TRBD1. Sample: naive CD4+ T cells from blood. CDR3 sequence: CARARGTGVGDGYTF. CDR3 DNA: TGTGCCCGGGCGCGTGGGACAGGGGTTGGCGATGGCTACACCTTC.